These T cell receptor beta chains were read from a single sample in a study of T cells generated in artificial thymic organoids. TCRdb ran MiXCR on the 5' RACE reads and lists one entry per CDR3 protein. The profile shows approximately 2,500 distinct CDR3 sequences, roughly 12% of them singletons. Sequenced: naive CD8+ T cells from the thymus. The origin of the receptors is a human donor who gave cord blood stem cells for thymic organoid culture, a cardiac surgery patient who gave postnatal thymus, or a blood donor (not recorded which). Both conserved end residues are part of each CDR3. The D gene is left open where the match is weak. Clone size appears in some rows only: once, few, many, or a class for an expanded clone.

d_call: -
j_call: TRBJ2-1
clone_size: medium-sized
v_call: TRBV9
cdr3_nt: TGTGCCAGCAGCGCCTCCGGGACACCCTACAATGAGCAGTTCTTC
cdr3_aa: CASSASGTPYNEQFF

d_call: TRBD1
j_call: TRBJ1-1
clone_size: medium-sized
v_call: TRBV9
cdr3_nt: TGTGCCAGCAGCGGTACAGGGGACACTGAAGCTTTCTTT
cdr3_aa: CASSGTGDTEAFF

d_call: -
j_call: TRBJ1-2
clone_size: medium-sized
v_call: TRBV2
cdr3_nt: TGTGCCAGCAATGCTATCAGGGCCCTGGGCTACACCTTC
cdr3_aa: CASNAIRALGYTF

d_call: -
j_call: TRBJ1-2
clone_size: medium-sized
v_call: TRBV20-1
cdr3_nt: TGCAGTGCTAGAGACGTCAGCTACACCTTC
cdr3_aa: CSARDVSYTF

d_call: -
j_call: TRBJ1-6
clone_size: medium-sized
v_call: TRBV4-1
cdr3_nt: TGCGCCAGCAGCCTACCCGGGGCGGGGGGCGAAAATAATTCACCCCTCCACTTT
cdr3_aa: CASSLPGAGGENNSPLHF

d_call: -
j_call: TRBJ2-3
clone_size: -
v_call: TRBV7-6
cdr3_nt: TGTGCCAGCAGCTTAGAACCCCCCCCAGATACGCAGTATTTT
cdr3_aa: CASSLEPPPDTQYF

d_call: -
j_call: TRBJ1-5
clone_size: -
v_call: TRBV10-3
cdr3_nt: TGTGCCATCAGTGGGGATTCAGGGGATCAGCCCCAGCATTTT
cdr3_aa: CAISGDSGDQPQHF

d_call: -
j_call: TRBJ1-6
clone_size: medium-sized
v_call: TRBV28
cdr3_nt: TGTGCCAGCAGTTCGGGAAAGGGTCTCTATAATTCACCCCTCCACTTT
cdr3_aa: CASSSGKGLYNSPLHF

d_call: -
j_call: TRBJ2-3
clone_size: medium-sized
v_call: TRBV4-1
cdr3_nt: TGCGCCAGCAGCCAAGACCCTAGCACAGATACGCAGTATTTT
cdr3_aa: CASSQDPSTDTQYF

d_call: -
j_call: TRBJ2-2
clone_size: -
v_call: TRBV27
cdr3_nt: TGTGCCAGCAGTTTAGGGAACACCGGGGAGCTGTTTTTT
cdr3_aa: CASSLGNTGELFF

d_call: TRBD2
j_call: TRBJ2-2
clone_size: medium-sized
v_call: TRBV20-1
cdr3_nt: TGCAGTGCTAGAGTGGCCAGCGGGGCGAACACCGGGGAGCTGTTTTTT
cdr3_aa: CSARVASGANTGELFF

d_call: -
j_call: TRBJ2-1
clone_size: medium-sized
v_call: TRBV20-1
cdr3_nt: TGCAGTGCTAGACGGCCCAACTTCTACAATGAGCAGTTCTTC
cdr3_aa: CSARRPNFYNEQFF

d_call: -
j_call: TRBJ2-5
clone_size: medium-sized
v_call: TRBV10-3
cdr3_nt: TGTGCCATCAGTGCCTCTGACAGTCATTTAGAGGAGACCCAGTACTTC
cdr3_aa: CAISASDSHLEETQYF

d_call: -
j_call: TRBJ1-1
clone_size: medium-sized
v_call: TRBV5-6
cdr3_nt: TGTGCCAGCAGCCCCCTCCCTTGGGACGTGAACACTGAAGCTTTCTTT
cdr3_aa: CASSPLPWDVNTEAFF

d_call: -
j_call: TRBJ2-3
clone_size: medium-sized
v_call: TRBV4-1
cdr3_nt: TGCGCCAGCAGCCAAGCTCAGCGACCTACAGATACGCAGTATTTT
cdr3_aa: CASSQAQRPTDTQYF

d_call: -
j_call: TRBJ2-3
clone_size: medium-sized
v_call: TRBV6-1
cdr3_nt: TGTGCCAGCAGTGTTTATCGGGGAGCCCCGCACACAGATACGCAGTATTTT
cdr3_aa: CASSVYRGAPHTDTQYF

d_call: TRBD2
j_call: TRBJ2-5
clone_size: -
v_call: TRBV12-3/TRBV12-4
cdr3_nt: TGTGCCAGCAGTCCCTTGCGGGAGCTAGATGAGACCCAGTACTTC
cdr3_aa: CASSPLRELDETQYF

d_call: TRBD1
j_call: TRBJ2-3
clone_size: medium-sized
v_call: TRBV28
cdr3_nt: TGTGCCAGCAGTGGCATTAAGTATCGGACAGGGGACACAGATACGCAGTATTTT
cdr3_aa: CASSGIKYRTGDTDTQYF

d_call: -
j_call: TRBJ2-1
clone_size: medium-sized
v_call: TRBV6-1
cdr3_nt: TGTGCCACCGGCCGCTACAATGAGCAGTTCTTC
cdr3_aa: CATGRYNEQFF

d_call: -
j_call: TRBJ2-2
clone_size: few
v_call: TRBV20-1
cdr3_nt: TGCAGTGCTTCCCCCCCTAGGAACGGGGGTACCGGGGAGCTGTTTTTT
cdr3_aa: CSASPPRNGGTGELFF

d_call: -
j_call: TRBJ1-1
clone_size: medium-sized
v_call: TRBV29-1
cdr3_nt: TGCAGCGTTGACGGAGGGAACACTGAAGCTTTCTTT
cdr3_aa: CSVDGGNTEAFF

d_call: TRBD2
j_call: TRBJ2-1
clone_size: medium-sized
v_call: TRBV7-6
cdr3_nt: TGTGCCAGCAGCTTAGGTCCTAGCGGGGCCGAGCAGTTCTTC
cdr3_aa: CASSLGPSGAEQFF

d_call: -
j_call: TRBJ2-1
clone_size: medium-sized
v_call: TRBV5-6
cdr3_nt: TGTGCCAGCAGCTTGGGGGGAGGAGTCGATGAGCAGTTCTTC
cdr3_aa: CASSLGGGVDEQFF

d_call: -
j_call: TRBJ1-1
clone_size: medium-sized
v_call: TRBV7-8
cdr3_nt: TGTGCCAGCAGCTTAGCCCCGGGGACTGAAGCTTTCTTT
cdr3_aa: CASSLAPGTEAFF

d_call: -
j_call: TRBJ2-3
clone_size: medium-sized
v_call: TRBV15
cdr3_nt: TGTGCCACCAGCAGAGATAGGGGCAGGGCAGATACGCAGTATTTT
cdr3_aa: CATSRDRGRADTQYF

d_call: TRBD2
j_call: TRBJ2-3
clone_size: -
v_call: TRBV4-1
cdr3_nt: TGCGCCAGCAGCGGGCAGACTAGCGGGGGCACAGATACGCAGTATTTT
cdr3_aa: CASSGQTSGGTDTQYF

d_call: -
j_call: TRBJ1-2
clone_size: medium-sized
v_call: TRBV19
cdr3_nt: TGTGCCAGTACCAAGGCCGACACCTCGATAGGCTATGGCTACACCTTC
cdr3_aa: CASTKADTSIGYGYTF

d_call: -
j_call: TRBJ2-3
clone_size: medium-sized
v_call: TRBV7-2
cdr3_nt: TGTGCCAGCGCCTTCACAGATACGCAGTATTTT
cdr3_aa: CASAFTDTQYF

d_call: -
j_call: TRBJ1-2
clone_size: medium-sized
v_call: TRBV28
cdr3_nt: TGTGCCAGCACCCCGCCGACAGGCGCGAACTATGGCTACACCTTC
cdr3_aa: CASTPPTGANYGYTF

d_call: -
j_call: TRBJ2-5
clone_size: medium-sized
v_call: TRBV12-3/TRBV12-4
cdr3_nt: TGTGCCAGCAGCCCTAGGGTAAGGGCAGGGGTCCAAGAGACCCAGTACTTC
cdr3_aa: CASSPRVRAGVQETQYF

d_call: -
j_call: TRBJ2-1
clone_size: medium-sized
v_call: TRBV12-3/TRBV12-4
cdr3_nt: TGTGCCAGCAGTTTAGGGCACGGGGGCCCGACCTACAATGAGCAGTTCTTC
cdr3_aa: CASSLGHGGPTYNEQFF

d_call: -
j_call: TRBJ2-2
clone_size: medium-sized
v_call: TRBV24-1
cdr3_nt: TGTGCCACGGGACACACCGGGGAGCTGTTTTTT
cdr3_aa: CATGHTGELFF

d_call: TRBD1
j_call: TRBJ2-1
clone_size: -
v_call: TRBV27
cdr3_nt: TGTGCCAGCAGCCCCGTACAGGGGTACAATGAGCAGTTCTTC
cdr3_aa: CASSPVQGYNEQFF

d_call: -
j_call: TRBJ1-2
clone_size: medium-sized
v_call: TRBV27
cdr3_nt: TGTGCCAGCAGTTCCCAACAGGGACCCTGGGGCTACACCTTC
cdr3_aa: CASSSQQGPWGYTF

d_call: TRBD1
j_call: TRBJ1-5
clone_size: few
v_call: TRBV7-9
cdr3_nt: TGTGCCAGCAGCCCCAACAGGGGAAGCAATCAGCCCCAGCATTTT
cdr3_aa: CASSPNRGSNQPQHF

d_call: TRBD1
j_call: TRBJ1-2
clone_size: few
v_call: TRBV2
cdr3_nt: TGTGCCAGCAGTGAATGGGTTTGGAGCAGGGGGATTATTGGCTACACCTTC
cdr3_aa: CASSEWVWSRGIIGYTF

d_call: -
j_call: TRBJ1-2
clone_size: medium-sized
v_call: TRBV6-5
cdr3_nt: TGTGCCAGCAGTTACTTAGGGGGGCGTTATGGCTACACCTTC
cdr3_aa: CASSYLGGRYGYTF

d_call: -
j_call: TRBJ2-5
clone_size: medium-sized
v_call: TRBV4-1
cdr3_nt: TGCGCCAGCAGCACAGAGACAGGCATACAAGAGACCCAGTACTTC
cdr3_aa: CASSTETGIQETQYF

d_call: -
j_call: TRBJ1-2
clone_size: medium-sized
v_call: TRBV5-5
cdr3_nt: TGTGCCAGCATACCATCGGGGGACTATGGCTACACCTTC
cdr3_aa: CASIPSGDYGYTF

d_call: -
j_call: TRBJ1-1
clone_size: medium-sized
v_call: TRBV27
cdr3_nt: TGTGCCAGCATAGTCAGGGGACGAAATAACACTGAAGCTTTCTTT
cdr3_aa: CASIVRGRNNTEAFF

d_call: -
j_call: TRBJ1-1
clone_size: -
v_call: TRBV9
cdr3_nt: TGTGCCAGCAGCGTAGGCCCTGTGAACACTGAAGCTTTCTTT
cdr3_aa: CASSVGPVNTEAFF

d_call: TRBD1
j_call: TRBJ1-1
clone_size: medium-sized
v_call: TRBV7-9
cdr3_nt: TGTGCCAGCAGCCAACGGGGGACAGGGAGGACTGAAGCTTTCTTT
cdr3_aa: CASSQRGTGRTEAFF

d_call: -
j_call: TRBJ2-2
clone_size: medium-sized
v_call: TRBV11-3
cdr3_nt: TGTGCCAGCAGCACCCGGACTTTCAACACCGGGGAGCTGTTTTTT
cdr3_aa: CASSTRTFNTGELFF

d_call: -
j_call: TRBJ1-1
clone_size: medium-sized
v_call: TRBV5-1
cdr3_nt: TGCGCCAGCAGCCCTGACTATACCCAAAAGAACACTGAAGCTTTCTTT
cdr3_aa: CASSPDYTQKNTEAFF

d_call: -
j_call: TRBJ1-2
clone_size: -
v_call: TRBV3-1
cdr3_nt: TGTGCCAGCAGCCAAGACAAGGACGTAACTAACTATGGCTACACCTTC
cdr3_aa: CASSQDKDVTNYGYTF

d_call: -
j_call: TRBJ1-3
clone_size: -
v_call: TRBV12-3/TRBV12-4
cdr3_nt: TGTGCCAGCAGTGAGCCGACAGCCCCCTCTGGAAACACCATATATTTT
cdr3_aa: CASSEPTAPSGNTIYF